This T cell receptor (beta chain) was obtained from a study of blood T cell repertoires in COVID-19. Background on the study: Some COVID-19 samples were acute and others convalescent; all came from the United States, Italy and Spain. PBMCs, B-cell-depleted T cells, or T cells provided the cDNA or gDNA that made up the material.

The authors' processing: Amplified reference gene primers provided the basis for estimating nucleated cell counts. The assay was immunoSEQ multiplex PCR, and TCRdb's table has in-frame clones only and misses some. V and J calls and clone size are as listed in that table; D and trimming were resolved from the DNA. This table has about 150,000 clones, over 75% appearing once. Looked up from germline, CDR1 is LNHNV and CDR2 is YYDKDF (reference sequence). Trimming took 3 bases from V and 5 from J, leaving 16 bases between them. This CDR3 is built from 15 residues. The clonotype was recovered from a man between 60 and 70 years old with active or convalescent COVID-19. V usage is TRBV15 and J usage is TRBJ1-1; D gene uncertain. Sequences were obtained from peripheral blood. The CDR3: CATSSRSPGWTEAFF. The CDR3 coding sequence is TGTGCCACCAGCAGCCGGTCCCCGGGGTGGACTGAAGCTTTCTTT.